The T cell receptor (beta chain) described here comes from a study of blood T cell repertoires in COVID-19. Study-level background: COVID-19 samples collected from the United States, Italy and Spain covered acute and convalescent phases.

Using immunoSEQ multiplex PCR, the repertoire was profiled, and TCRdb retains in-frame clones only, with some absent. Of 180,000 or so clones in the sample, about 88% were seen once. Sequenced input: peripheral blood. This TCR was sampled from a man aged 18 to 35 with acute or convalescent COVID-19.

CDR3 coding DNA: TGTGCCACCAGCAGAGATCGGAGGAGACAGGGGGCATTGAGCACAGATACGCAGTATTTT. Translated: CATSRDRRRQGALSTDTQYF. The chain combines TRBV15 with TRBJ2-3; TRBD1 aligns across 10 bases. This CDR3 region has 20 residues. Losses at the gene ends were 0 bases for V and 0 bases for J; bases not matched to a gene: 12. CDR1 and CDR2 from the germline V gene are LNHNV and YYDKDF (reference sequence).